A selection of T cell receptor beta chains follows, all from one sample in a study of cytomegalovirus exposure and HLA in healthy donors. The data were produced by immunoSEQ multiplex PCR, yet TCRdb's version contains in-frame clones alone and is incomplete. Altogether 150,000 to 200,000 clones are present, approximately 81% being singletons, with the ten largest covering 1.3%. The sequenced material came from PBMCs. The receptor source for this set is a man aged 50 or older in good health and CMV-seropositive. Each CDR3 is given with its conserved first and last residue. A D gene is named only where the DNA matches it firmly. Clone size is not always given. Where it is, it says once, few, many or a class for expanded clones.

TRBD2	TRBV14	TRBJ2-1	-	TGTGCCAGCAGCCAATCGACTAGCGGCAATGAGCAGTTCTTC	CASSQSTSGNEQFF
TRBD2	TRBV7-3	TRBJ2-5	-	TGTGCCAGCAGCCCCGGTAGCGGGGGGGCCGAGACCCAGTACTTC	CASSPGSGGAETQYF
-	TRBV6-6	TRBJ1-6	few	TGTGCCAGCTTCGGGGGGGGTCCTTATAATTCACCCCTCCACTTT	CASFGGGPYNSPLHF
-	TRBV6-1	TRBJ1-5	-	TGTGCCAGCAGTGAGGCCCTTGGCGGTCAGCCCCAGCATTTT	CASSEALGGQPQHF
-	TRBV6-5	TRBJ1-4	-	TGTGCCAGCAGCAAGGACAGAGGCACTAATGAAAAACTGTTTTTT	CASSKDRGTNEKLFF
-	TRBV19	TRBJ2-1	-	TGTGCCAGTAGTTTCCAGGGGACCTACAATGAGCAGTTCTTC	CASSFQGTYNEQFF
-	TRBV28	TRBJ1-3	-	TGTGCCAGCCGGGACTCAAGCTCTGGAAACACCATATATTTT	CASRDSSSGNTIYF
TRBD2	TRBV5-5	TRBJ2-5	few	TGTGCCAGCAGCTTGGGACTAGCGGGAGGAGAGACCCAGTACTTC	CASSLGLAGGETQYF
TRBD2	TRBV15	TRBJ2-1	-	TGTGCCACCAGCAGAGCCCCGACTAGCTCGAATGAGCAGTTCTTC	CATSRAPTSSNEQFF
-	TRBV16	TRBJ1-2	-	TGTGCCAGCAGCCTCTCGGACACCATGAACTATGGCTACACCTTC	CASSLSDTMNYGYTF
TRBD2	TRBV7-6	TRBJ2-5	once	TGTGCCAGCAGCACCAGACGCGGGAGGGCGGGAGGAGAGACCCAGTACTTC	CASSTRRGRAGGETQYF
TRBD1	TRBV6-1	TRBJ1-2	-	TGTGCCAGCAGTTGGGACAGCCTAGAGGGCTACACCTTC	CASSWDSLEGYTF
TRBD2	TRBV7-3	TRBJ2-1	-	TGTGCCAGCAGCCCATGGAGCGGGAGGAACAATGAGCAGTTCTTC	CASSPWSGRNNEQFF
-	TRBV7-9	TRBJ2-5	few	TGTGCCAGCAGCACGAGGGAGACCCAGTACTTC	CASSTRETQYF
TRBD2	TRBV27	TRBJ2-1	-	TGTGCCAGCAGTTTATATGTAGCGGGTCGCGGCTACAATGAGCAGTTCTTC	CASSLYVAGRGYNEQFF
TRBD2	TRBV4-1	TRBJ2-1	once	TGCGCCAGCAGCCAAGTGGGGTTAGCGGGAGGGAATAATGAGCAGTTCTTC	CASSQVGLAGGNNEQFF
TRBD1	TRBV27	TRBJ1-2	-	TGTGCCAGCACCACCTTAACAGGGGAAGGCTACACCTTC	CASTTLTGEGYTF
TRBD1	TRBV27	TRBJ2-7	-	TGTGCCAGCAGTCGAGGGGGCATACTCTACGAGCAGTACTTC	CASSRGGILYEQYF
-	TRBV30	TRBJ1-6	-	TGTGCCTGGAGTTGGACAGCGAATTCACCCCTCCACTTT	CAWSWTANSPLHF
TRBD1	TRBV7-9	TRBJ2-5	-	TGTGCCAGCAGCCGCGACCCGGGACAGGGGGTTGAGACCCAGTACTTC	CASSRDPGQGVETQYF
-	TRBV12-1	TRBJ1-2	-	TGTGCCAGCAGTCAACACTCGAGAGGGTACTATGGCTACACCTTC	CASSQHSRGYYGYTF
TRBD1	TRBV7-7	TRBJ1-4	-	TGTGCTAGCAGCAGCAGACAGGGACCTAATGAAAAACTGTTTTTT	CASSSRQGPNEKLFF
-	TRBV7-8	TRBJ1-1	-	TGTGCCAGCAGCTTAGAACAATGGAACACTGAAGCTTTCTTT	CASSLEQWNTEAFF
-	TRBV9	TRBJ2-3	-	TGTGCCAGCAGCGAGAGGCTGACAGATACGCAGTATTTT	CASSERLTDTQYF
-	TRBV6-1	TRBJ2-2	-	TGTGCCAGCAGTGTTATTAAGGACTCTTCTGGCACCGGGGAGCTGTTTTTT	CASSVIKDSSGTGELFF
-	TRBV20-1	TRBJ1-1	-	TGCAGTGAGAGGGACACTGAAGCTTTCTTT	CSERDTEAFF
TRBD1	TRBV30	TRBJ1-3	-	TGTGCCTTAGGGACAGGGGGCGCCGGTTCTGGAAACACCATATATTTT	CALGTGGAGSGNTIYF
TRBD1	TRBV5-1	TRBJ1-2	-	TGCGCCAGCAGCCCGGGACAGGACTATGGCTACACCTTC	CASSPGQDYGYTF
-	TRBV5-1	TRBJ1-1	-	TGCGCCAGCAGCTTGGGAGTAAACGCCGGGAACACTGAAGCTTTCTTT	CASSLGVNAGNTEAFF
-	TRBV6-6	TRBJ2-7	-	TGTGCCAGCAGAGACAGTTACGAGCAGTACTTC	CASRDSYEQYF
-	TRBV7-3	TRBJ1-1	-	TGTGCCAGCAGCTTCCAGGGGCAGGAAGCTTTCTTT	CASSFQGQEAFF
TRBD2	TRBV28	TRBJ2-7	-	TGTGCCAGCAGGGGGGGAGGGCCGTCCTCCTACGAGCAGTACTTC	CASRGGGPSSYEQYF
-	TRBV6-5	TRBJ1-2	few	TGTGCCAGCAGTTACGGGGGGAGTTATGGCTACACCTTC	CASSYGGSYGYTF